This T cell receptor (beta chain) comes out of a study of cytomegalovirus exposure and HLA in healthy donors. Regarding the study as a whole: Most TCR sequences were uncommon, yet certain public TCRs appeared in many donors. The study listed 164 cytomegalovirus-associated TCR beta chains. Using the classifier, cytomegalovirus status was reportedly diagnosed with high specificity and sensitivity. That first-cohort TCR clusters tended to co-occur in the 95 to 150 validation repertoires was found in a later analysis.

Germline V gives CDR1 MNHNS, CDR2 SASEGT. This CDR3 is built from 15 residues. J lost 3 bases, V lost 11 bases, and 12 bases had no gene match. Notes on this clone: Its antigen is not known.

TCRdb's copy holds only in-frame clones and misses some; the assay was immunoSEQ multiplex PCR. The sample has about 160,000 clones; under 95% are singletons. Sequenced sample: PBMCs. This rearrangement joins TRBV6-1 to TRBJ2-5, with 10 bases aligning to TRBD2. The TCR sequence derives from a woman aged 18-29 years in good health and CMV-seropositive. The chain's CDR3 is CAAWNEAGGEETQYF. For the CDR3, the DNA is TGTGCCGCTTGGAATGAAGCGGGGGGGGAAGAGACCCAGTACTTC.